The TCR beta chain under discussion was sequenced for a study of T cell changes during pregnancy in multiple sclerosis. Generated by immunoSEQ multiplex PCR, the TCRdb table keeps only in-frame clones and is missing some. The table records roughly 51,000 clones, 90% to 95% of them present only once. The sequencing used CD8+ T cells from peripheral blood mononuclear cells, collected before pregnancy. The receptor's source is a female donor with multiple sclerosis, enrolled in a pregnancy study.

The CDR3 loop reads CASSLGGGGPNEQYF. The CDR3 nucleotides are TGTGCCAGCAGCTTAGGCGGGGGAGGGCCGAACGAGCAGTACTTC. The chain links TRBV7-9 to TRBJ2-7; 7 bases are a match to TRBD2. V trimming: 1 base; J trimming: 5 bases; junction bases outside the gene matches: 8. The CDR3 totals 15 residues. Germline CDR1 reads SEHNR; CDR2 reads FQNEAQ (reference sequence).